This T cell receptor (beta chain) stems from a study of post-analysis software for immune sequencing data. There are a few counts of this clonotype. Its cognate antigen is unknown. Study-level findings and limits: Relative to controls, patients had about five TRBV segments at higher frequency, with TRBV5-6, TRBV5-1 and TRBV20-1 among these. Multiple sclerosis patients showed significantly lower normalized Chao1 diversity than controls did.

Prepared TCR beta cDNA libraries contained unique molecular identifiers. T cells numbering roughly 0.9 to 10 million yielded cDNA molecules that totaled some 500,000. Each CDR3 protein gets one entry after TCRdb re-called the PCR reads with MiXCR. Here the sample spans about 200,000 distinct CDR3 sequences, approximately 30% being singletons. This CDR3 contains 16 residues. The germline gives CDR1 MDHEN, CDR2 SYDVKM. V shed 2 bases, J shed 7 bases, and the junction held 8 bases outside the gene matches. The V call is TRBV28, the J call TRBJ2-1; 10 nucleotides line up with TRBD2. Specimen: blood. The origin of this receptor is a girl between 2 and 17 years old with multiple sclerosis. CDR3 DNA sequence: TGTGCCAGCAGTTTACCCCTAGCGGGAGTGGGTAATGAGCAGTTCTTC. Amino acid sequence: CASSLPLAGVGNEQFF.